This entry lists 13 T cell receptor beta chains sequenced from one sample in a study of blood T cell repertoires in COVID-19. Clones were sequenced by immunoSEQ multiplex PCR, and TCRdb holds only the in-frame ones, with some missing. Altogether roughly 330,000 clones are present, more than 75% being singletons, with the ten largest covering 3.5% to 4.5%. The sample was peripheral blood. All receptors come from a woman aged 45-65 years with active or convalescent COVID-19.

The V call is TRBV28, the J call TRBJ2-1, with TRBD1 matching over 7 bases. V lost 10 bases to trimming and J lost 4 bases; unmatched junction nucleotides: 4. Germline assignment: CDR1 MDHEN and CDR2 SYDVKM. The CDR3 covers 12 residues. CDR3 loop: CATGTAYNEQFF. The CDR3 region has the DNA TGTGCCACCGGGACAGCGTACAATGAGCAGTTCTTC.

The chain carries TRBV11-2 and TRBJ2-7; 7 bases are shared with TRBD1. V shed 3 bases, J shed 4 bases, and the junction held 9 bases outside the gene matches. CDR1 is SGHAT, CDR2 FQNNGV, per germline. CDR3 length: 15 residues. Here the CDR3 reads CASSLFSGTEYEQYF. The CDR3 bases are TGTGCCAGCAGCTTGTTCTCCGGGACAGAATACGAGCAGTACTTC.

The rearrangement uses TRBV2 and TRBJ2-7; D is perhaps TRBD2 (6 bases). Per germline, CDR1 SNHLY and CDR2 FYNNEI. Trimming cost V 3 bases and J 4 bases, with 10 bases left between them. There are 13 residues in the CDR3. The CDR3 loop reads CASSEGGRYEQYF. As DNA, the CDR3 is TGTGCCAGCAGTGAGGGGGGAAGGTACGAGCAGTACTTC.

The J gene is TRBJ1-2, the V gene TRBV5-8; TRBD1 matches at 7 bases. This CDR3 comprises 16 residues. Germline lookup yields CDR1 SGHTS and CDR2 YDEGEE. V lost 4 bases and J lost 7; bases outside the gene matches: 16. CDR3: CASSKRQGRALSGYTF. The DNA of the CDR3 is TGTGCCAGCAGCAAGAGACAGGGTAGGGCTCTAAGTGGCTACACCTTC. The variable domain in full, with the rest retrieved from reference TRBV5-8 and TRBJ1-2, is EAGVTQSPTHLIKTRGQQATLRCSPISGHTSVYWYQQALGLGLQFLLWYDEGEERNRGNFPPRFSGRQFPNYSSELNVNALELEDSALYLCASSKRQGRALSGYTFGSGTRLTVV.

The chain couples TRBV7-3 to TRBJ2-6; 9 bases fit TRBD1. The J segment lost 2 bases and the V segment lost 2 bases, leaving 4 bases of the junction unmatched. The CDR3 has 17 residues. Germline V gives CDR1 SGHTA, CDR2 FQGTGA. For the CDR3, the DNA is TGTGCCAGCAGCTTACACCGGGACAGGGCTGGGGCCAACGTCCTGACTTTC. Protein sequence: CASSLHRDRAGANVLTF. Combining the CDR3 with reference TRBV7-3 and TRBJ2-6 gives the whole variable domain GAGVSQTPSNKVTEKGKYVELRCDPISGHTALYWYRQSLGQGPEFLIYFQGTGAADDSGLPNDRFFAVRPEGSVSTLKIQRTERGDSAVYLCASSLHRDRAGANVLTFGAGSRLTVL.

This chain links TRBV12-5 with TRBJ1-2; unclear D gene. The CDR3 spans 13 residues. From germline, CDR1 is LGHNT and CDR2 FRNRAP. The ends were cut back, 4 bases at V and 8 bases at J, with 14 bases in the middle. The CDR3 here is CASGSQFIEGYTF. Here the CDR3 DNA reads TGTGCTAGTGGTTCCCAATTTATAGAGGGCTACACCTTC.

The J gene is TRBJ2-3, the V gene TRBV21-1; the table's D call, TRBD2, was not checked against the DNA. TRBV21-1 is given as a pseudogene. The CDR3 is 13 residues long. The CDR3 reads CAADDEGTDTQYF. The CDR3, as DNA: TGTGCCGCGGATGATGAGGGCACAGATACGCAGTATTTT.

The rearrangement links TRBV5-4 to TRBJ2-7, with TRBD1 matching 7 bases. The V and J ends lost 3 bases and 2 bases, in that order; junction bases with no gene match: 5. There are 14 residues in the CDR3. CDR1 and CDR2 from the germline V gene are SGHNT and YYREEE (reference sequence). The CDR3 nucleotides read TGTGCCAGCAGCTCTCAGGGGGTTCCCTACGAGCAGTACTTC. Translation: CASSSQGVPYEQYF.

The chain uses TRBV14 and TRBJ2-7, with 7 bases aligning to TRBD2. The germline CDR1 and CDR2 sequences are SGHDN and FVKESK. CDR3 length: 14 amino acids. The J segment lost 4 bases and the V segment lost 1 base, leaving 4 bases of the junction unmatched. The CDR3 spells CASSQGQGGYEQYF. The CDR3 nucleotides read TGTGCCAGCAGCCAAGGTCAGGGAGGGTACGAGCAGTACTTC.

The chain uses TRBV21-1 and TRBJ1-2. TRBV21-1 is a listed pseudogene. This CDR3 is 15 amino acids long. The CDR3 here is CASNPTGVVSWVYTF. The CDR3 DNA is TGTGCCAGTAATCCGACGGGGGTAGTGAGTTGGGTCTACACCTTC.

J is TRBJ2-7 and V is TRBV7-3; D is ambiguous. With 3 bases removed from V and 0 bases from J, the gap between germline ends came to 3 bases. Germline V gene lookup returns CDR1 SGHTA and CDR2 FQGTGA. The CDR3 loop spans 12 amino acids. The chain's CDR3 is CASSLSSYEQYF. The CDR3 bases are TGTGCCAGCAGCTTGAGCTCCTACGAGCAGTACTTC.

The rearrangement uses TRBV7-9 and TRBJ2-7; maybe TRBD2 (6 bases). Per germline, CDR1 SEHNR and CDR2 FQNEAQ (reference sequence). The CDR3 length is 15 residues. The V gene lost 2 bases and the J gene lost 0 bases, with 11 bases spanning the gap. The CDR3 protein is CASSLIDGSSYEQYF. As DNA, the CDR3 is TGTGCCAGCAGCTTAATCGACGGGAGCTCCTACGAGCAGTACTTC.

The chain couples TRBV28 to TRBJ2-2; D perhaps matches TRBD1 (6 bases). The CDR3 length is 15 residues. Trimming left V 3 bases short and J 0 bases short, with 8 bases between. The germline V gene has CDR1 MDHEN and CDR2 SYDVKM. In nucleotides, the CDR3 is TGTGCCAGCAGTTTGGGGGCGCCGAACACCGGGGAGCTGTTTTTT. This codes for CASSLGAPNTGELFF.